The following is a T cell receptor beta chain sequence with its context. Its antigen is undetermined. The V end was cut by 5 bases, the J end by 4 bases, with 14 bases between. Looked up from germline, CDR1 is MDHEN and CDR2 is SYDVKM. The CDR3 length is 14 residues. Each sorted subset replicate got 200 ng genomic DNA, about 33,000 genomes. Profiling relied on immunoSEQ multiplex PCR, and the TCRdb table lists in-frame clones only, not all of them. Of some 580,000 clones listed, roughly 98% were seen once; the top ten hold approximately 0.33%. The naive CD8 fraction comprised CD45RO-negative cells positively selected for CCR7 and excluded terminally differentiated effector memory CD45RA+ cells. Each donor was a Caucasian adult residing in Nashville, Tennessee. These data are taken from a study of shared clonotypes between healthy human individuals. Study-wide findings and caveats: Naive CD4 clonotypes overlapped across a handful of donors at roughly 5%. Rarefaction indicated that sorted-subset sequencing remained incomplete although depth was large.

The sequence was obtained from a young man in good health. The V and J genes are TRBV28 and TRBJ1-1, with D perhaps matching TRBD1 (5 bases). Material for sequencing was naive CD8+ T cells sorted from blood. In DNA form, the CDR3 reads TGTGCCAGCAGTCCAGGGTTCCTTGCCACTGAAGCTTTCTTT. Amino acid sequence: CASSPGFLATEAFF.